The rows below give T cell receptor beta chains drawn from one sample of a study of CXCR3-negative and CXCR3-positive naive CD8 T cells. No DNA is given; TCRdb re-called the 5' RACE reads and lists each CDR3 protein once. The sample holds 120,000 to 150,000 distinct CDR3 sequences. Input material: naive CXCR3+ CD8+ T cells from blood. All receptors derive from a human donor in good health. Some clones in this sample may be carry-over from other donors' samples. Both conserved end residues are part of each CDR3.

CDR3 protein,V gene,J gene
CSVARGQGDTQYF,TRBV29-1,TRBJ2-3
CASSFEWNEQFF,TRBV5-6,TRBJ2-1
CASGLVATEAFF,TRBV12-3/TRBV12-4,TRBJ1-1
CSALHVGTGFGNTEAFF,TRBV20-1,TRBJ1-1
CASSLGWETNTEAFF,TRBV12-3/TRBV12-4,TRBJ1-1
CASSFEGRQHGNEQFF,TRBV11-2,TRBJ2-1
CASSQDGETAGKNIQYF,TRBV4-2,TRBJ2-4
CASSRLAGSSYEQYF,TRBV28,TRBJ2-7
CASSETHTRDLTKNIQYF,TRBV19,TRBJ2-4
CASSQETGGPYEQYF,TRBV14,TRBJ2-7
CASSFSPGQGHNEQFF,TRBV12-3/TRBV12-4,TRBJ2-1
CAWSLADSYEQYF,TRBV30,TRBJ2-7
CASSRRGIGPEAFF,TRBV9,TRBJ1-1
CSVVGEGQPGELFF,TRBV29-1,TRBJ2-2
CASSWIPGSGMDTEAFF,TRBV6-5,TRBJ1-1
CASSHDRYYGYTF,TRBV6-5,TRBJ1-2
CASSQTPGQGLTDTQYF,TRBV4-3,TRBJ2-3
CASSPSGGVTEAFF,TRBV7-9,TRBJ1-1
CSARDLDRGSTEAFF,TRBV20-1,TRBJ1-1
CASSQPQTYEQYF,TRBV28,TRBJ2-7
CASSFLIGTGAYEQYF,TRBV28,TRBJ2-7
CASSPGDSGYEQYF,TRBV27,TRBJ2-7
CASSESVRRDTQYF,TRBV2,TRBJ2-3
CASSIRPENQPQHF,TRBV19,TRBJ1-5
CASSPPGTGTSGELFF,TRBV13,TRBJ2-2
CASYSGAREQYF,TRBV5-5,TRBJ2-7
CASSPYSGGAGLSGELFF,TRBV27,TRBJ2-2
CASSVGGSDTGELFF,TRBV9,TRBJ2-2
CATSRGRTGPEQYF,TRBV15,TRBJ2-7
CASSPGVNYGYTF,TRBV6-5,TRBJ1-2
CSVAPAQGYNEQFF,TRBV29-1,TRBJ2-1
CASSIEAAAGLIAEAFF,TRBV21-1,TRBJ1-1
CASSRSGRISYNEQFF,TRBV28,TRBJ2-1
CASSQTGIGNTEAFF,TRBV4-1,TRBJ1-1
CATSGTAYEQYF,TRBV19,TRBJ2-7
CASRRTGGSYEQYF,TRBV7-2,TRBJ2-7
CASSHTETQYF,TRBV7-9,TRBJ2-5
CASSLGASWETQYF,TRBV7-6,TRBJ2-5
CASSRKTGWQETQYF,TRBV5-1,TRBJ2-5
CATRGVSYEQYF,TRBV7-9,TRBJ2-7
CASSQERPTDSTDTQYF,TRBV14,TRBJ2-3
CASSVAGRNTEAFF,TRBV9,TRBJ1-1
CASSLAGGATYNEQFF,TRBV5-1,TRBJ2-1
CATSRDRRQGRNYGYTF,TRBV15,TRBJ1-2
CSAPDRGPPDRQFF,TRBV20-1,TRBJ2-1
CSVDTGPTEGYTF,TRBV29-1,TRBJ1-2
CASSQVETSNTGELFF,TRBV3-1,TRBJ2-2
CASSLDGRGLNTEAFF,TRBV5-6,TRBJ1-1
CASSLEGGLGDEQFF,TRBV5-1,TRBJ2-1
CASSLGSDGYTF,TRBV7-9,TRBJ1-2
CASSQGESRLAKNIQYF,TRBV4-2,TRBJ2-4
CASSFSREVTETQYF,TRBV11-2,TRBJ2-5
CASSSPGTGVYEQYF,TRBV10-1,TRBJ2-7
CASSLSAGLENEQFF,TRBV27,TRBJ2-1
CASSYSADRGNTGELFF,TRBV6-5,TRBJ2-2
CASSDQLAGARLPQYF,TRBV2,TRBJ2-5
CASSKEGEETQYF,TRBV21-1,TRBJ2-5